This T cell receptor (beta chain) is drawn from a study of CD8+CD57+ T cells in acquired aplastic anemia. Both TCR beta VDJ combination and CDR3 sequence profiling were carried out. Genomic DNA was the template for this profiling. TCRdb called the reads again in MiXCR, with one record for every CDR3 protein. The repertoire holds hundreds of thousands of distinct CDR3 sequences, 65% to 75% seen once, with 4% in the top ten. At least ten counts were recorded for this clonotype. This CDR3 region has 13 residues. V lost 10 bases and J 2 bases, leaving 11 bases between the germline ends. CDR1 MNHNS and CDR2 SASEGT come from the germline V gene.

The clonotype was recovered from a human donor in good health, serving as a control. The rearrangement joins TRBV6-1 to TRBJ2-2; D possibly corresponds to TRBD1 (6 bases). The sample was sorted CD4+, CD8+, or CD8+CD57+ T cells (not recorded which) from PBMCs. This CDR3 reads CATRDTNTGELFF. The CDR3 DNA reads TGTGCCACCCGGGACACCAACACCGGGGAGCTGTTTTTT.